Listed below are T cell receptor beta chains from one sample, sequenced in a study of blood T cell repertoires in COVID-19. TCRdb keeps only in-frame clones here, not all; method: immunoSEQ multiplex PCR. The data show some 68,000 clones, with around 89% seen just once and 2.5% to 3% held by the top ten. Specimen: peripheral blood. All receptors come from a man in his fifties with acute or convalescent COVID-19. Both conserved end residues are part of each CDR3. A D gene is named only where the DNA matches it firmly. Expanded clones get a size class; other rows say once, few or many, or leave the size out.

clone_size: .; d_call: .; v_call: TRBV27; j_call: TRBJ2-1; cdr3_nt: TGTGCCAGCACCGGTAGACAGACCTCCTACAATGAGCAGTTCTTC; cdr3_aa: CASTGRQTSYNEQFF
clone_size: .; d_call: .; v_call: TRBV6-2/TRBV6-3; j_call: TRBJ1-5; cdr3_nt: TGTGCCAGCAGTAAACGGGGGAATCAGCCCCAGCATTTT; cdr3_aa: CASSKRGNQPQHF
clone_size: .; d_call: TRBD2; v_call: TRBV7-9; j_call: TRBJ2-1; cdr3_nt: TGTGCCAGCAGCTTGCCCAAGTGGGAGGGACTAGCGGGATTAAATGAGCAGTTCTTC; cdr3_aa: CASSLPKWEGLAGLNEQFF
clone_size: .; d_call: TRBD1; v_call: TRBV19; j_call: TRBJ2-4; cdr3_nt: TGTGCCAGTAGTGGACAGGGTGTCGGCATTCAGTACTTC; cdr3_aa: CASSGQGVGIQYF
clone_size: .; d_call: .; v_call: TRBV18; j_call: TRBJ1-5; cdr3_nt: TGTGCCAGCTCACCACGTGTAGGACAACCCAATCAGCCCCAGCATTTT; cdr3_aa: CASSPRVGQPNQPQHF
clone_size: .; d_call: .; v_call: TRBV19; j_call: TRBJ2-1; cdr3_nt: TGTGCCAGTAGTTCGGGACACATGTACAATGAGCAGTTCTTC; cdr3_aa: CASSSGHMYNEQFF
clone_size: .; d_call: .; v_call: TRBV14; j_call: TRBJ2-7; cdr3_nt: TGTGCCAGCAGCCAGCGGGAACTACTTTGGGGCGAGCAGTACTTC; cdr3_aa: CASSQRELLWGEQYF
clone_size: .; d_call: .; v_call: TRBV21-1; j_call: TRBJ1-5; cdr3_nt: TGTGCCAGCAGCTTGAGGGGACTAAGCAATCAGCCCCAGCATTTT; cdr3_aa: CASSLRGLSNQPQHF
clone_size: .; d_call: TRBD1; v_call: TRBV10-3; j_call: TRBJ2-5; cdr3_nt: TGTGCCACACAGGGGGCGGGTGGGGAGACCCAGTACTTC; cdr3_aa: CATQGAGGETQYF
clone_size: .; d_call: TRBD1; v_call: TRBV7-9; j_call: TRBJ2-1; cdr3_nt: TGTGCCAGCAGCTCGGGACAGTTGGGTGAGCAGTTCTTC; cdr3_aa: CASSSGQLGEQFF
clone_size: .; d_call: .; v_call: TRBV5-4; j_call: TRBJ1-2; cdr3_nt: TGTGCCAGCAGCTTGGACTTGAGGAGTTTGGGCTACACCTTC; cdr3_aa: CASSLDLRSLGYTF
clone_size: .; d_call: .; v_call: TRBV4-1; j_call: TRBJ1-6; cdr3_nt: TGCGCCAGCAGCCCGCTGGGGGGGGTCGGTTCACCCCTCCACTTT; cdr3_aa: CASSPLGGVGSPLHF
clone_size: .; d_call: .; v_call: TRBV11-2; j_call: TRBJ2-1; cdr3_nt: TGTGCCAGCAGCTTGAAGAGTGAGCAGTTCTTC; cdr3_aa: CASSLKSEQFF
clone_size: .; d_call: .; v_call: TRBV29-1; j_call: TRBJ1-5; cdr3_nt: TGCAGCGTTGATGGCCCTCGGGAGGACCGCAATCAGCCCCAGCATTTT; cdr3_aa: CSVDGPREDRNQPQHF
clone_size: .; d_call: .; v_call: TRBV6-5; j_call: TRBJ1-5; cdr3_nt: TGTGCCAGCAGTTACTCGAACAGCCCAAATCAGCCCCAGCATTTT; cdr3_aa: CASSYSNSPNQPQHF
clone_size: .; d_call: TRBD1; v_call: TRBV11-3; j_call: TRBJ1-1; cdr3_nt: TGTGCCAGCACCCGCGGGACAGATAACACTGAAGCTTTCTTT; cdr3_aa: CASTRGTDNTEAFF
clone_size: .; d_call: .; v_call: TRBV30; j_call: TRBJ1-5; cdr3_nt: TGTGCCTGGAGTGTATCTGGGCCCTGGAGGGATCAGCCCCAGCATTTT; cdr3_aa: CAWSVSGPWRDQPQHF
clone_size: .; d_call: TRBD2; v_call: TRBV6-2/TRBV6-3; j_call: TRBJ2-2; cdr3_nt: TGTGCCAGCAGTTCTCTTTTTTTGCGGGAGGGAAACACCGGGGAGCTGTTTTTT; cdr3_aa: CASSSLFLREGNTGELFF
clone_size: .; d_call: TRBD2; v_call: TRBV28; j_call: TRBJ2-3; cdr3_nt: TGTGCCAGCAGTGGGACTAGCGGCTACACAGATACGCAGTATTTT; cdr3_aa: CASSGTSGYTDTQYF
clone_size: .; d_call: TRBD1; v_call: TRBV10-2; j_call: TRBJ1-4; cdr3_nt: TGCGCCAGCAGTAAGAACAGGGGTAGTAATGAAAAACTGTTTTTT; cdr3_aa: CASSKNRGSNEKLFF
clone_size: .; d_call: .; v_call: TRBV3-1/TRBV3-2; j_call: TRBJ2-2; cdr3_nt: TGTGCCAGCAGCCAAGGGGGCAGGGGTTTGACCGGGGAGCTGTTTTTT; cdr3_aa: CASSQGGRGLTGELFF
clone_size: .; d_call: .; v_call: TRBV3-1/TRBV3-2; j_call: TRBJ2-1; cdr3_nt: TGTGCCAGCAGCCAAGATTTCGGGGAGCAGTTCTTC; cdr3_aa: CASSQDFGEQFF
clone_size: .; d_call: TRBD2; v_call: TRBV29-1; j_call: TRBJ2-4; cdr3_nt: TGCAGCGTTCGCCTAGCGGGAGCGCTAAGGAGAGACATTCAGTACTTC; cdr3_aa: CSVRLAGALRRDIQYF
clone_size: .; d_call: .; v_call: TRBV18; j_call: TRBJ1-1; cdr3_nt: TGTGCCAGCTCACCTCCGTTCGGCAGGGCGAGTAACACTGAAGCTTTCTTT; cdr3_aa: CASSPPFGRASNTEAFF
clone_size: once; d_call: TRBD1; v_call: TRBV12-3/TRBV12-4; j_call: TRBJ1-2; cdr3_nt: TGTGCCATCCGTGACAGGGGGTATCGCTACACCTTC; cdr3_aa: CAIRDRGYRYTF
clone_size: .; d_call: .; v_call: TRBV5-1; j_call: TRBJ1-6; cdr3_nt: TGCGCCAGCAGCCCATTTGCGGAATCGGATTCACCCCTCCACTTT; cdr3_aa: CASSPFAESDSPLHF
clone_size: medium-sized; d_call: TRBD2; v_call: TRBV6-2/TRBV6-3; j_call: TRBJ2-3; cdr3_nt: TGTGCCAGCAGTAAGGGACTAGCGGACACAGATACGCAGTATTTT; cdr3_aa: CASSKGLADTDTQYF
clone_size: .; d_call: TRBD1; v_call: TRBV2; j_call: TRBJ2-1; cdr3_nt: TGTGCCAGTTCGAGACAGGGGAATGAGCAGTTCTTC; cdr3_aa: CASSRQGNEQFF
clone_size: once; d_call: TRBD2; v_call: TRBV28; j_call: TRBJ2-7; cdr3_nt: TGTGCCAGCAGTCAATTCCCGGGACAGGGGACTAGCGGGACCTACGAGCAGTACTTC; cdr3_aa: CASSQFPGQGTSGTYEQYF
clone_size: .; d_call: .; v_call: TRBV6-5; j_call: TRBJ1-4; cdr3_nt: TGTGCCAGCAGTTACTCTGCGCGAAATAATGAAAAACTGTTTTTT; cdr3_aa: CASSYSARNNEKLFF
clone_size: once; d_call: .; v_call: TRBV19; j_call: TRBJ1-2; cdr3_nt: TGTGCCAGTAGTACTACGACAGGACCTAACTATGGCTACACCTTC; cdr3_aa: CASSTTTGPNYGYTF
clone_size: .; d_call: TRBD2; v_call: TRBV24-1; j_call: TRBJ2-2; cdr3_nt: TGTGCCACCAGTGATTCCTGGACTAGCTGGGGGGAGCTGTTTTTT; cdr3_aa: CATSDSWTSWGELFF
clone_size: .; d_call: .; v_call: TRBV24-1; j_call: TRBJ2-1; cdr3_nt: TGTGCCACCAGTGATTCAGTAGCGGACAATGAGCAGTTCTTC; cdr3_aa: CATSDSVADNEQFF
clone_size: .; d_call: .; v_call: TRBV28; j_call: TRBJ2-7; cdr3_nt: TGTGCCAGCAGTCTCCTTAGGGGCGAGCAGTACTTC; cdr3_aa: CASSLLRGEQYF
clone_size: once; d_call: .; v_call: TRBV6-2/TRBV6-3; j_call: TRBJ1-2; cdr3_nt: TGTGCCAGCAGTTACTCGAGTACCGACTATGGCTACACCTTC; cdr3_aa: CASSYSSTDYGYTF
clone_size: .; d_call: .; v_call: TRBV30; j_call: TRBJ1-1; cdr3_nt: TGTGCCTGGAGTTGGGGACCAGGGGTCGGCACTGAAGCTTTCTTT; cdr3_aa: CAWSWGPGVGTEAFF
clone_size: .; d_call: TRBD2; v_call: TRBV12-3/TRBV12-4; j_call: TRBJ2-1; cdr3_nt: TGTGCCAGCAGTAGGCTAGCGGGCGGTGAGCAGTTCTTC; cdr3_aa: CASSRLAGGEQFF
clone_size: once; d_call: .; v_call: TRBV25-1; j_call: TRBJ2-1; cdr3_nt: TGTGCCAGCAGTGAAGGACACTCTCCCATCAATGAGCAGTTCTTC; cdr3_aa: CASSEGHSPINEQFF
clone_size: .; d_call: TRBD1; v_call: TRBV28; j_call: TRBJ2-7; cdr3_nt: TGTGCCAGCAGTGCGCCGGGACAGGGGATCTACGAGCAGTACTTC; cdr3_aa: CASSAPGQGIYEQYF
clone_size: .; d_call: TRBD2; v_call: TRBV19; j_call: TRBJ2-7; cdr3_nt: TGTGCCAGTAAAAATATCGGAGCGGGAGGGCCGTACGAGCAGTACTTC; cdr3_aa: CASKNIGAGGPYEQYF
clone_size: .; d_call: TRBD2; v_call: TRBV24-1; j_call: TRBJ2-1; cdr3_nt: TGTGCCACCAGTGGCGTCGGGAGGATCAATGAGCAGTTCTTC; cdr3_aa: CATSGVGRINEQFF
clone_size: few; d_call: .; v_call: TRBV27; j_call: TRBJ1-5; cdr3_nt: TGTGCCAGCCGACTACAAGATAGCAATCAGCCCCAGCATTTT; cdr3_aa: CASRLQDSNQPQHF
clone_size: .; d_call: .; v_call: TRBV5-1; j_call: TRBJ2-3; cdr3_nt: TGCGCCAGCAGCTTGGCACTAGCTCTGGGGGATACGCAGTATTTT; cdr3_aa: CASSLALALGDTQYF
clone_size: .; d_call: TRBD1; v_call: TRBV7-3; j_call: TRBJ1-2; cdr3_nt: TGTGCCAGCAGCTTAAATCGTGAGGGGGCTGGCTACACCTTC; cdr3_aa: CASSLNREGAGYTF